Below, one T cell receptor (beta chain) is given with its context. This sample is part of a study of T cells in Graves' hyperthyroidism and ophthalmopathy. Amplification yielded TCR beta CDR3 regions, with RNA transcripts as the source. Primed by the HTBI set, a first-round RT-PCR was run on the TCR CDR3. TCRdb re-analysed the multiplex PCR reads in MiXCR, keeping a single row per CDR3 protein. The sample lists approximately 700,000 distinct CDR3 sequences, just under 45% occurring once. Per germline, CDR1 ENHRY and CDR2 SYGVKD. The length of the CDR3 is 13 residues. The TCR sequence derives from an adult man with Graves' disease, either hyperthyroidism or ophthalmopathy (not recorded which). The chain combines TRBV10-3 with TRBJ2-7; a possible D gene is TRBD2 (5 bases). The J call is uncertain, as TRBJ2-1 better fits the DNA end. Sequencing was performed on peripheral blood or thyroid tissue (not recorded which). DNA for the CDR3: TGTGCCATCAGTGAGTCAGAGGGCGGGGAGCAGTTCTTC. Amino acids: CAISESEGGEQFF.